A single sample gave rise to the 14 T cell receptor beta chains below, sequenced in a study of T cells in Graves' hyperthyroidism and ophthalmopathy. TCR beta CDR3 region amplification was performed from RNA transcripts. The HTBI primer set served for first-round RT-PCR of the TCR CDR3. One entry per CDR3 protein results from TCRdb running MiXCR on the multiplex PCR reads. Found here are around 440,000 distinct CDR3 sequences, about a sixth of them singletons; the top ten hold roughly 15%. Sequencing was performed on blood. These receptors all come from a woman in her late teens or twenties with Graves' hyperthyroidism.

In its sample, this clonotype was seen many times. The V gene is TRBV20-1, the J gene TRBJ1-5; D unresolved. In germline, CDR1 is DFQATT, CDR2 SNEGSKA (reference sequence). The V gene lost 5 bases and the J gene lost 0 bases, with 11 bases spanning the gap. The CDR3 is 14 amino acids. CDR3 sequence: CSAEVRNSNQPQHF. The DNA of the CDR3 is TGCAGTGCTGAGGTCCGGAATAGCAATCAGCCCCAGCATTTT.

This clonotype was counted many times. The chain is built from TRBV3-1 and TRBJ2-1; perhaps D is TRBD1 or TRBD2 (5 bases each). V dropped 5 bases and J dropped 5 bases, with 10 bases sitting between them. Germline assignment: CDR1 LGHDT and CDR2 YNNKEL (reference sequence). This CDR3 is 13 amino acids long. As DNA, the CDR3 is TGTGCCAGCAGCGGGGACGCCCACAATGAGCAGTTCTTC. Translation: CASSGDAHNEQFF.

This clonotype has just a few counts. The chain carries TRBV27 and TRBJ2-7, with 7 bases aligning to TRBD1. Germline CDR1 is MNHEY and CDR2 is SMNVEV (reference sequence). The V segment lost 4 bases and the J segment 5 bases; nucleotides outside the gene matches: 17. The CDR3 runs 17 residues. The CDR3 nucleotides read TGTGCCAGCAGTTCCTTAGGATTCGACAGGGCTCCCCACGAGCAGTACTTC. Its translation: CASSSLGFDRAPHEQYF.

This clonotype showed up many times. The chain couples TRBV11-2 to TRBJ2-6; a possible D gene is TRBD1 (6 bases). Trimming stripped 2 bases from V and 3 bases from J, with 17 bases between. CDR3 size: 18 residues. CDR1 is SGHAT, CDR2 FQNNGV, per germline. CDR3 residues: CASSLTGLIKGGANVLTF. For the CDR3, the DNA is TGTGCCAGCAGCTTAACAGGGTTGATTAAAGGTGGGGCCAACGTCCTGACTTTC.

There are many counts of this clonotype. This sequence joins TRBV11-2 and TRBJ2-4; D uncertain. The germline V gene has CDR1 SGHAT and CDR2 FQNNGV. This CDR3 spans 15 amino acids. Trimming left V 0 bases short and J 6 bases short, with 12 bases between. CDR3 bases: TGTGCCAGCAGCTTAGATGTGCAGGTGGGAAACATTCAGTACTTC. Its protein is CASSLDVQVGNIQYF.

This clonotype occurred many times. This rearrangement joins TRBV10-1 to TRBJ2-1; 11 bases are shared with TRBD2. The germline gives CDR1 WNHNN, CDR2 SYGVQD (reference sequence). This CDR3 has 14 amino acids. The V segment lost 6 bases and the J segment 7 bases; nucleotides outside the gene matches: 5. The DNA for the CDR3 is TGCGCCAGCAGCAGACTAGCGGGGATTAATGAGCAGTTCTTC. Amino acids: CASSRLAGINEQFF.

As concerns this clonotype: This may come from a read error, since a much larger clone is one base off. This CDR3 is CASSFGAGIPFNEQYF. CDR3 DNA sequence: TGTGCCAGCAGTTTCGGTGCGGGAATACCCTTCAATGAGCAGTACTTC. The chain couples TRBV28 to TRBJ2-7; possibly TRBD2 for D (6 bases). Germline V gene lookup returns CDR1 MDHEN and CDR2 SYDVKM. This CDR3 has 16 amino acids. Trimming took off 3 bases at V and 7 bases at J, with 22 bases between the two ends.

To note about this clonotype: A junction end diverges from the germline sequence, so it may reflect a read error. The chain recombines TRBV7-7 with TRBJ2-5; 8 nucleotides match TRBD1. The CDR3 is 14 residues long. The germline gives CDR1 SSHAT, CDR2 FNYEAQ (reference sequence). CDR3 DNA sequence: TGTGCTAGCAGCATAACAGGGGGAGGAGAGACCCAGTACTTC. It is translated as CASSITGGGETQYF.

Turning to this clonotype: The germline gene is not matched at one end of the junction; a read error may be the cause. The CDR3 DNA follows: TGCGCCAGCAGCCTAGACGCCAGGGACTCCCACGAGCAGTACTTC. Translation gives CASSLDARDSHEQYF. The V call is TRBV4-1, the J call TRBJ2-7; D is possibly TRBD2 (6 bases). CDR1 and CDR2 from the germline V gene are MGHRA and YSYEKL. CDR3 length: 15 amino acids.

The chain is built from TRBV7-9 and TRBJ2-3; TRBD1 matches 10 bases. Germline CDR1 SEHNR, CDR2 FQNEAQ (reference sequence). This CDR3 is built from 15 residues. V was pared by 2 bases and J by 5 bases, with 4 bases of the junction left unmatched. The CDR3 protein is CASSLIDRGQDTQYF. The CDR3 DNA follows: TGTGCCAGCAGCTTAATTGACAGGGGGCAAGATACGCAGTATTTT.

The CDR3: CASLASGMGPKNIQYF. The CDR3 nucleotides read TGTGCCAGCCTTGCGAGCGGGATGGGACCCAAAAACATTCAGTACTTC. The rearrangement joins TRBV18 to TRBJ2-4, with 7 bases matching TRBD2. The length of the CDR3 is 16 residues. Looked up from germline, CDR1 is KGHSH and CDR2 is LQKENI. After removal of 8 bases from V and 2 bases from J, the junction contained 12 bases not matched to a gene.

Only one count was recorded for this clonotype. This chain uses TRBV9 with TRBJ1-5; TRBD1 is a possible D gene (6 bases). This CDR3 is built from 17 residues. V dropped 2 bases and J dropped 5 bases, with 20 bases sitting between them. Germline V gene lookup returns CDR1 SGDLS and CDR2 YYNGEE. The CDR3 DNA follows: TGTGCCAGCAGCGTCCGCCGGGGCCGGGACAACGATCAGCCCCAGCATTTT. Encoded protein: CASSVRRGRDNDQPQHF. Full variable domain (remainder filled in from reference TRBV9 and TRBJ1-5): DSGVTQTPKHLITATGQRVTLRCSPRSGDLSVYWYQQSLDQGLQFLIQYYNGEERAKGNILERFSAQQFPDLHSELNLSSLELGDSALYFCASSVRRGRDNDQPQHFGDGTRLSIL.

This clonotype appeared many times. The chain has TRBV11-2 and TRBJ2-3, with 12 bases aligning to TRBD2. CDR1 and CDR2 from the germline V gene are SGHAT and FQNNGV. The CDR3 consists of 19 residues. The junction had 15 bases not matched to a gene; V was cut back by 6 bases and J by 2 bases. The CDR3 spells CASRFISPTSGRTTDTQYF. CDR3 nucleotide sequence: TGTGCCAGCAGATTTATTTCCCCAACTAGCGGGAGGACCACAGATACGCAGTATTTT. The full variable domain, completed using reference TRBV11-2 and TRBJ2-3, is EAGVAQSPRYKIIEKRQSVAFWCNPISGHATLYWYQQILGQGPKLLIQFQNNGVVDDSQLPKDRFSAERLKGVDSTLKIQPAKLEDSAVYLCASRFISPTSGRTTDTQYFGPGTRLTVL.

The genes are TRBV18 and TRBJ2-6; D remains unclear. The germline V and J ends were trimmed by 3 bases and 2 bases, with 8 bases remaining between them. The CDR3 spans 15 residues. Germline CDR1 KGHSH, CDR2 LQKENI. The CDR3 bases are TGTGCCAGCTCACCTCGAAAGACTGGGGCCAACGTCCTGACTTTC. It yields the protein CASSPRKTGANVLTF.